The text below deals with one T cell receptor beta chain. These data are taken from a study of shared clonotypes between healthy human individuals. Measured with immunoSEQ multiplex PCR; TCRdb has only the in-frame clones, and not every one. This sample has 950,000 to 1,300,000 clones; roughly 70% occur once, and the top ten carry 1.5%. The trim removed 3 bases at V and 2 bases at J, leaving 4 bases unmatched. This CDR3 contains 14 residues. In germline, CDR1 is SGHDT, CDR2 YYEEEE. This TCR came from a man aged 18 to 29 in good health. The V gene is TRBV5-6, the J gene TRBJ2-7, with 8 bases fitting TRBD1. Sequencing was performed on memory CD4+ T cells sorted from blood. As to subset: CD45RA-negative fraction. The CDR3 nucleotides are TGTGCCAGCAGCTCCAGGGGGCGCCCCTACGAGCAGTACTTC. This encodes CASSSRGRPYEQYF.